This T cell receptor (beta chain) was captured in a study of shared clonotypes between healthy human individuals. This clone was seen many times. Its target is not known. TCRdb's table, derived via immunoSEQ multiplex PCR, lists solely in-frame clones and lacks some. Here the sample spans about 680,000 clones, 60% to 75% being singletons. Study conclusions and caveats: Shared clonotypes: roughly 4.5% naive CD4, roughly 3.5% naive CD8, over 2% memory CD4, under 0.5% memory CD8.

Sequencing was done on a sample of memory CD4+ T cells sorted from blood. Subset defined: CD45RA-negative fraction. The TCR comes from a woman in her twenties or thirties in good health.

For the CDR3, the DNA is TGTGCCACCAGCAGAAGGGGACAGTCTAAAGAGCAGTACTTC. This sequence encodes CATSRRGQSKEQYF. The rearrangement uses TRBV15 and TRBJ2-7, with TRBD1 identical over 7 bases. CDR3 size: 14 residues. J lost 7 bases, V lost 2 bases, and 8 bases had no gene match. Germline V gene lookup returns CDR1 LNHNV and CDR2 YYDKDF (reference sequence).